The 8 T cell receptor beta chains given below trace back to one sample, sequenced in a study of blood T cell repertoires in COVID-19. The assay was immunoSEQ multiplex PCR, and TCRdb's table has in-frame clones only and misses some. The repertoire holds about 97,000 clones, with about 87% as singletons. Sequenced: peripheral blood. These TCRs come from a human donor in a cohort sampled during active COVID-19.

CDR3: CASSLAGASNSPLHF. In nucleotides, the CDR3 is TGTGCCAGCAGCTTAGCGGGAGCGAGTAATTCACCCCTCCACTTT. The chain combines TRBV7-8 with TRBJ1-6; D gene ambiguous. CDR1 and CDR2 (germline): SGHVS, FQNEAQ. This CDR3 spans 15 amino acids. The ends were cut back, 0 bases at V and 6 bases at J, with 9 bases in the middle.

This chain links TRBV9 with TRBJ1-1; perhaps TRBD1 as D (5 bases). Trimming left V 8 bases short and J 4 bases short, with 15 bases between. Germline values: CDR1 SGDLS, CDR2 YYNGEE. The length of the CDR3 is 13 residues. As DNA, the CDR3 is TGTGCCAGTTCGGGGGGGAGGAGCACTGAAGCTTTCTTT. Encoded protein: CASSGGRSTEAFF.

Written as DNA, the CDR3 is TGTGCCAGCAGTTCCTCTAGCGGGAGGGGGAGAGAGCAGTACTTC. This sequence encodes CASSSSSGRGREQYF. The chain employs TRBV6-5 and TRBJ2-7; TRBD2 matches at 12 bases. Looked up from germline, CDR1 is MNHEY and CDR2 is SVGAGI. The junction had 8 bases not matched to a gene; V was cut back by 4 bases and J by 7 bases. The length of the CDR3 is 15 residues.

Written as DNA, the CDR3 is TGTGCCAGCAGCGTAGGGATGACAGGGGGCGGTGGTGAAGCTTTCTTT. Its translation: CASSVGMTGGGGEAFF. This rearrangement joins TRBV9 to TRBJ1-1; 10 bases are a match to TRBD1. Germline loops: CDR1 SGDLS, CDR2 YYNGEE. This CDR3 comprises 16 residues. Trimming removed 0 bases from V and 7 bases from J; junction bases left unmatched: 9. The entire variable domain, with the rest obtained from reference TRBV9 and TRBJ1-1, is as follows: DSGVTQTPKHLITATGQRVTLRCSPRSGDLSVYWYQQSLDQGLQFLIQYYNGEERAKGNILERFSAQQFPDLHSELNLSSLELGDSALYFCASSVGMTGGGGEAFFGQGTRLTVV.

This chain uses TRBV12-5 with TRBJ2-1; a weak D match, TRBD2 (7 bases). The CDR3 covers 16 residues. Germline CDR1 is LGHNT and CDR2 is FRNRAP. The V end lost 0 bases, the J end lost 10 bases, and 19 bases lay between the germline ends. The CDR3 region is CASGLVLGRGGQEQFF. As DNA, the CDR3 is TGTGCTAGTGGTTTGGTACTGGGTAGGGGGGGTCAAGAGCAGTTCTTC.

This clone occurred once. CDR3 residues: CASSLFGGLAGSKNIQYF. The DNA of the CDR3 is TGTGCCAGCAGTTTATTCGGTGGACTAGCGGGATCCAAAAACATTCAGTACTTC. The J gene is TRBJ2-4, the V gene TRBV28; TRBD2 aligns across 12 bases. The J segment lost 2 bases and the V segment lost 1 base, leaving 6 bases of the junction unmatched. This CDR3 has 18 residues. The germline CDR1 and CDR2 sequences are MDHEN and SYDVKM.

This sequence joins TRBV5-4 and TRBJ2-2, with a tentative D call TRBD2 (6 bases). Trimming cost V 0 bases and J 6 bases, with 9 bases left between them. CDR3 size: 14 residues. Per germline, CDR1 SGHNT and CDR2 YYREEE (reference sequence). CDR3 nucleotide sequence: TGTGCCAGCAGCTTGGGACTAGAAGCCGGGGAGCTGTTTTTT. Amino acid sequence: CASSLGLEAGELFF.

The J gene is TRBJ1-1, the V gene TRBV15; tentatively, D is TRBD1 (5 bases). Germline V gene lookup returns CDR1 LNHNV and CDR2 YYDKDF (reference sequence). The CDR3 length is 15 residues. V lost 0 bases and J 0 bases, leaving 8 bases between the germline ends. The CDR3 DNA reads TGTGCCACCAGCAGAGATCCAGGGTTGAACACTGAAGCTTTCTTT. Translating it yields CATSRDPGLNTEAFF. Full variable domain (outside the CDR3, taken from reference TRBV15 and TRBJ1-1): DAMVIQNPRYQVTQFGKPVTLSCSQTLNHNVMYWYQQKSSQAPKLLFHYYDKDFNNEADTPDNFQSRRPNTSFCFLDIRSPGLGDTAMYLCATSRDPGLNTEAFFGQGTRLTVV.